The next 9 T cell receptor beta chains were all read from a single sample in a study of T cell responses to AZD1222 COVID-19 vaccine (dated by TCRdb to about 2021). Sample time point, as interpreted from the label and publication: baseline before first vaccination. The library came from the immunoSEQ multiplex PCR assay. TCRdb took over this immuneACCESS table, retaining in-frame rearrangements with V and J assigned. Such tables are incomplete; in checked studies, under half of the missing clones stem from an unresolved V gene, and the remainder is unexplained. In this sample the table shows approximately 110,000 clones, 87% of which occur a single time. The leading ten clones occupy approximately 5% of the sample. Here the sequenced sample was peripheral blood, taken on day 0 of AZD1222 vaccination. These receptors were taken from an adult in good health.

The genes are TRBV5-5 and TRBJ1-5; 9 bases match TRBD1. The CDR3 sequence is 18 residues long. The V gene end was trimmed by 0 bases and the J gene end by 5 bases; junction bases not matched to a gene: 12. Per the germline V gene, CDR1 is SGHKS and CDR2 is YYEKEE (reference sequence). CDR3 in amino acids: CASSLVGFAGQGHQPQHF. CDR3 bases: TGTGCCAGCAGCTTGGTGGGGTTTGCGGGACAGGGACATCAGCCCCAGCATTTT.

This chain connects TRBV15 to TRBJ1-2; 7 bases are a match to TRBD1. The CDR3 extends over 16 amino acids. V shed 4 bases and J 4 bases; nucleotides not matched to a gene: 12. Germline CDR1 is LNHNV and CDR2 is YYDKDF (reference sequence). In nucleotides, the CDR3 is TGTGCCACCAGCATACACCAAGGGGGCGCGGGCTATGGCTACACCTTC. Its translation is CATSIHQGGAGYGYTF.

The genes are TRBV5-6 and TRBJ2-7, with 7 bases matching TRBD2. The CDR3 is made up of 15 amino acids. Germline trimming cut 4 bases from V and 9 bases from J; bases unmatched to any gene: 16. Germline V gene data show CDR1 as SGHDT and CDR2 as YYEEEE. CDR3 DNA sequence: TGTGCCAGCAGCGTGAGTTCGGGGGAGGGCCAAAGGCAGTACTTC. The encoded protein is CASSVSSGEGQRQYF.

This rearrangement joins TRBV5-1 to TRBJ2-1; D is unclear. The V gene's germline CDR1 is SGHRS and CDR2 YFSETQ. This CDR3 is built from 16 residues. V was clipped by 1 base and J by 1 base, with 12 bases between them. CDR3 amino acids: CASSLIPHGSYNEQFF. In DNA, the CDR3 is TGCGCCAGCAGCTTGATACCACACGGTTCCTACAATGAGCAGTTCTTC.

This clone was detected only once. V gene TRBV25-1 combines with J gene TRBJ2-5; tentative D call: TRBD2 (7 bases). Germline V gene sequence: CDR1 MGHDK, CDR2 SYGVNS. The germline V and J ends were trimmed by 7 bases and 4 bases, with 16 bases remaining between them. The CDR3 has 14 amino acids. The CDR3 coding sequence is TGTGCCAGCATCCCGGGGGGCCTTCGAGAGACCCAGTACTTC. This translates into CASIPGGLRETQYF.

The chain combines TRBV15 with TRBJ1-1, with 7 bases that match TRBD1. Germline CDR1 and CDR2: LNHNV and YYDKDF (reference sequence). The CDR3 has 14 amino acids. Trimming took 5 bases from V and 7 from J; bases not matched to a gene: 10. The CDR3 here is CATSLVGDSHEAFF. Here the CDR3 DNA reads TGTGCCACCAGCCTCGTCGGGGACAGCCATGAAGCTTTCTTT.

V usage is TRBV12-3 or TRBV12-4 and J usage is TRBJ1-2; D is undetermined. There are 11 residues in the CDR3. Trimming took off 3 bases at V and 2 bases at J, with 1 base between the two ends. CDR3 nucleotides: TGTGCCAGCAGTTTCAACTATGGCTACACCTTC. Translated: CASSFNYGYTF.

The V and J genes are TRBV30 and TRBJ1-5, with D possibly being TRBD1 (6 bases). Trimming cost V 0 bases and J 3 bases, with 21 bases left between them. From germline, CDR1 is GTSNPN and CDR2 SVGIG (reference sequence). This CDR3 has 18 amino acids. CDR3 in amino acids: CAWSVQDRHLGDNQPQHF. In DNA form, the CDR3 reads TGTGCCTGGAGTGTACAGGACAGACATCTAGGGGACAATCAGCCCCAGCATTTT.

The chain is built from TRBV10-3 and TRBJ1-5; 7 bases line up with TRBD1. V was clipped by 3 bases and J by 2 bases; unmatched bases: 4. Germline CDR1 ENHRY, CDR2 SYGVKD. There are 15 residues in the CDR3. Here the CDR3 reads CAISELGGRNQPQHF. For the CDR3, the DNA is TGTGCCATCAGTGAACTAGGGGGCCGCAATCAGCCCCAGCATTTT.